Following are 10 T cell receptor beta chains from one sample sequenced in a study of OX40 agonist ivuxolimab in advanced cancers. TCRdb keeps only in-frame clones here, not all; method: immunoSEQ multiplex PCR. The table has about 77,000 clones, 85% to 90% seen once. The source material was CD4+ or CD8+ T cells sorted from blood, sampled in a trial of the OX40 agonist ivuxolimab. Receptors were obtained from an adult with an advanced solid tumor such as melanoma, head and neck, liver or kidney cancer.

This chain links TRBV5-6 with TRBJ1-3, with D possibly matching TRBD1 (6 bases). From germline, CDR1 is SGHDT and CDR2 YYEEEE. Trimming stripped 4 bases from V and 0 bases from J, with 11 bases between. CDR3 length equals 15 residues. In DNA form, the CDR3 reads TGTGCCAGCAGCCTGACAGGTTACTCTGGAAACACCATATATTTT. Residues: CASSLTGYSGNTIYF.

As regards this clone: At the DNA level, this CDR3 is encoded by other sequences in the same sample as well. The chain links TRBV27 to TRBJ1-1; D is unresolved. The CDR3 is 11 amino acids. Per the germline V gene, CDR1 is MNHEY and CDR2 is SMNVEV (reference sequence). V was pared by 5 bases and J by 2 bases, with 3 bases between. The CDR3: CASSQNTEAFF. CDR3 bases: TGTGCCAGCAGTCAAAACACTGAAGCTTTCTTT.

The chain links TRBV29-1 to TRBJ1-1, with 10 bases identical to TRBD1. Germline V gene sequence: CDR1 SQVTM, CDR2 ANQGSEA. The V gene end was trimmed by 4 bases and the J gene end by 10 bases; junction bases not matched to a gene: 9. The CDR3 is 13 residues long. This chain's CDR3 is CSVAGRQGATAFF. The CDR3 DNA reads as TGCAGCGTTGCTGGGCGACAGGGGGCGACAGCTTTCTTT.

The CDR3 loop is CASSIEGLSNQPQHF. In nucleotides, the CDR3 is TGTGCCAGTAGTATCGAAGGACTGAGCAATCAGCCCCAGCATTTT. The rearrangement joins TRBV19 to TRBJ1-5; D gene unclear. The CDR3 is 15 amino acids. Per germline, CDR1 LNHDA and CDR2 SQIVND (reference sequence). Trimming left V 3 bases short and J 1 base short, with 10 bases between.

The rearrangement links TRBV2 to TRBJ2-5, with 8 nucleotides matching TRBD1. Unmatched junction bases numbered 4, after V lost 5 bases and J lost 5 bases. The CDR3 is 13 amino acids. Germline V gene lookup returns CDR1 SNHLY and CDR2 FYNNEI. In DNA, the CDR3 is TGTGCCAGCAGTTCCAGGGGGCGGGAGACCCAGTACTTC. Its translation is CASSSRGRETQYF.

The CDR3 nucleotides are TGTGCCAGCAGCCCCCAGGGGGTTCTAGGAACTGAGCAGTTCTTC. Amino acids: CASSPQGVLGTEQFF. The chain couples TRBV13 to TRBJ2-1, with 7 bases matching TRBD1. The CDR3 covers 15 residues. V shed 5 bases and J 9 bases; nucleotides not matched to a gene: 13. In germline, CDR1 is PRHDT, CDR2 FYEKMQ (reference sequence).

V and J are TRBV20-1 and TRBJ2-1; D ambiguous. The V gene lost 6 bases and the J gene lost 9 bases, with 9 bases spanning the gap. The CDR3 loop spans 10 amino acids. Germline V gene data show CDR1 as DFQATT and CDR2 as SNEGSKA (reference sequence). The CDR3 is CSAPVVEQFF. Written as DNA, the CDR3 is TGCAGTGCCCCGGTGGTTGAGCAGTTCTTC.

The V gene is TRBV19, the J gene TRBJ1-2; TRBD1 might be the D (5 bases). This CDR3 is 14 amino acids long. V lost 6 bases, J lost 4 bases, and 15 bases lay in between. Per the germline V gene, CDR1 is LNHDA and CDR2 is SQIVND (reference sequence). The CDR3 here is CASSRERPSYGYTF. The CDR3 coding sequence is TGTGCCAGTAGCAGGGAACGTCCTAGCTATGGCTACACCTTC.

The rearrangement links TRBV19 to TRBJ2-4; tentative D call: TRBD1 (6 bases). From germline, CDR1 is LNHDA and CDR2 SQIVND (reference sequence). Between the trimmed V and J ends, which lost 7 bases and 5 bases, there was a span of 15 bases. This CDR3 is built from 14 residues. CDR3 in amino acids: CASIDRDTENIQYF. As DNA, the CDR3 is TGTGCCAGTATCGATAGGGACACTGAAAACATTCAGTACTTC.

The V gene is TRBV29-1, the J gene TRBJ1-4, with a tentative D call TRBD1 (6 bases). Germline lookup yields CDR1 SQVTM and CDR2 ANQGSEA. The CDR3 is 12 residues long. The V end was cut by 6 bases, the J end by 7 bases, with 12 bases between. CDR3 DNA: TGCAGCGTAAAGGGGGTCGGTGAAAAACTGTTTTTT. Translated: CSVKGVGEKLFF.